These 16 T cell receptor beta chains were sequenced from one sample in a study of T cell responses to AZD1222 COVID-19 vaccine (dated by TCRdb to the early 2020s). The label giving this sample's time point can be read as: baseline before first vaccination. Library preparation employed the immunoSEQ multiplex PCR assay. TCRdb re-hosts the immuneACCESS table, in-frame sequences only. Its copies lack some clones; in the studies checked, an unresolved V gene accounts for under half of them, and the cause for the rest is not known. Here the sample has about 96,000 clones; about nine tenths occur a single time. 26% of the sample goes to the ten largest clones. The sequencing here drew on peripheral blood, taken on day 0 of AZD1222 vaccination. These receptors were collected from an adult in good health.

CDR3 in DNA: TGTGCCAGCGTTTACTCGAACACCGGGGAGCTGTTTTTT. It codes for CASVYSNTGELFF. The chain has TRBV25-1 and TRBJ2-2, with D unresolved. The CDR3 spans 13 residues. Germline values: CDR1 MGHDK, CDR2 SYGVNS. Trimming removed 8 bases at V and 0 bases at J, with 7 bases between.

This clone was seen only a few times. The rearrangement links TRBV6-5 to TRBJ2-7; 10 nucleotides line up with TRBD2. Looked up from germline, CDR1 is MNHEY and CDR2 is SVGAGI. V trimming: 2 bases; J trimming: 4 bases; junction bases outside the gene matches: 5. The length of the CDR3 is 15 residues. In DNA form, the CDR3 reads TGTGCCAGCAGTTACCGAGGGACTAGCGTTTACGAGCAGTACTTC. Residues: CASSYRGTSVYEQYF.

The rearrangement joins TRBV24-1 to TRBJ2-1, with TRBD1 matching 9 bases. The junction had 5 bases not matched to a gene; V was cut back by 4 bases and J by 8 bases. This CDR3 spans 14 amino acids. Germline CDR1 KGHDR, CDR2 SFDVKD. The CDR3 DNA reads TGTGCCACCAGTGAGCCGGGACAGGGAGATGAGCAGTTCTTC. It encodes CATSEPGQGDEQFF.

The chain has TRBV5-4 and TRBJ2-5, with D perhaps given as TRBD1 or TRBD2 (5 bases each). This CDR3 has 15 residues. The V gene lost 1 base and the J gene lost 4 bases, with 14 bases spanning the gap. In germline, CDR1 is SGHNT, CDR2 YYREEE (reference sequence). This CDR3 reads CASSLPGPIGETQYF. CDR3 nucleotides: TGTGCCAGCAGCTTGCCGGGACCTATCGGAGAGACCCAGTACTTC.

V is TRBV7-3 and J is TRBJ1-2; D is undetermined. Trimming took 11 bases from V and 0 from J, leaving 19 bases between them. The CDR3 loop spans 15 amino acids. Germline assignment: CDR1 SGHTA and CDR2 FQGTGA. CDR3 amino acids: CAPSLIWGSNYGYTF. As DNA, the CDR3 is TGTGCCCCTAGCTTAATTTGGGGATCTAACTATGGCTACACCTTC.

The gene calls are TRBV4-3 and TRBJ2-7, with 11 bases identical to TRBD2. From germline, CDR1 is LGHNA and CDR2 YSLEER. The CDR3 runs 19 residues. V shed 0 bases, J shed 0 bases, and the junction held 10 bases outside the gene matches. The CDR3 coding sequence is TGCGCCAGCAGCCAAGAGTCCGCTAGCGGGAGGTCATACTCCTACGAGCAGTACTTC. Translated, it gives CASSQESASGRSYSYEQYF.

The CDR3 sequence is CASSLGLAGTGDTQYF. CDR3 coding DNA: TGTGCCAGCAGCCTGGGACTAGCGGGGACGGGGGATACGCAGTATTTT. V is TRBV9 and J is TRBJ2-3; 13 bases line up with TRBD2. This CDR3 contains 16 residues. The V segment lost 4 bases and the J segment 6 bases; nucleotides outside the gene matches: 8. In germline, CDR1 is SGDLS, CDR2 YYNGEE.

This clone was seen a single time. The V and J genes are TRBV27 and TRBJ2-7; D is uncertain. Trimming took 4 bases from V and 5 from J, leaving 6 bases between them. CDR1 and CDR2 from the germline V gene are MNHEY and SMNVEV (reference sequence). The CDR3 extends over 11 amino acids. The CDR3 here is CASSSYNEQYF. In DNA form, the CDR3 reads TGTGCCAGCAGTTCTTATAACGAGCAGTACTTC.

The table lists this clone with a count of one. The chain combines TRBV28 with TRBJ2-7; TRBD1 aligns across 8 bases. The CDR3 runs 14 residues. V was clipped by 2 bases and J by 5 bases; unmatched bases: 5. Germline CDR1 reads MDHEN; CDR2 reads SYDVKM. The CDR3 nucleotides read TGTGCCAGCAGTTTAACAGGGGGAACCCACGAGCAGTACTTC. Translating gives CASSLTGGTHEQYF.

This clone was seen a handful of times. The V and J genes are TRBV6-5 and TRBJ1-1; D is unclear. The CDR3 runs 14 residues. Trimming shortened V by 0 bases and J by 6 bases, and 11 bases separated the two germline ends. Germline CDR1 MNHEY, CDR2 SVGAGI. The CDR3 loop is CASSYSRGYAEAFF. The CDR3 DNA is TGTGCCAGCAGTTACTCTCGGGGTTACGCTGAAGCTTTCTTT.

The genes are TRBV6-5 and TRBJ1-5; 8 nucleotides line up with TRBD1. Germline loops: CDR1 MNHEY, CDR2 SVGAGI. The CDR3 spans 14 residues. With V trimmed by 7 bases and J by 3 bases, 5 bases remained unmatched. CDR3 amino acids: CASTGGGPNQPQHF. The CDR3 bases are TGTGCCAGCACAGGGGGCGGCCCCAATCAGCCCCAGCATTTT.

The CDR3 protein is CASSFRLRNNQPQHF. The DNA for the CDR3 is TGTGCCAGCAGTTTTAGGTTACGGAACAATCAGCCCCAGCATTTT. The chain couples TRBV28 to TRBJ1-5; D uncertain. Per the germline V gene, CDR1 is MDHEN and CDR2 is SYDVKM. The CDR3 runs to 15 residues. Trimming removed 3 bases from V and 3 bases from J, with 12 bases in between. The full variable domain, completed using reference TRBV28 and TRBJ1-5, is DVKVTQSSRYLVKRTGEKVFLECVQDMDHENMFWYRQDPGLGLRLIYFSYDVKMKEKGDIPEGYSVSREKKERFSLILESASTNQTSMYLCASSFRLRNNQPQHFGDGTRLSIL.

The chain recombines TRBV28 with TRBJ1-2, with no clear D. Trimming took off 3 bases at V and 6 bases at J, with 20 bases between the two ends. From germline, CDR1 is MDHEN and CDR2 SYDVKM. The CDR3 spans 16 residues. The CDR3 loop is CASSFSIFRASHGYTF. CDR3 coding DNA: TGTGCCAGCAGTTTTTCCATTTTCCGGGCTAGTCATGGCTACACCTTC.

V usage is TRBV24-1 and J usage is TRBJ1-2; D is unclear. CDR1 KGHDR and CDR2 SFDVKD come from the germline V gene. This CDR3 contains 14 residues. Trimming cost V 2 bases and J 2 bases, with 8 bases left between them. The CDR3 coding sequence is TGTGCCACCAGTGATTATGACCGGAACTATGGCTACACCTTC. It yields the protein CATSDYDRNYGYTF.

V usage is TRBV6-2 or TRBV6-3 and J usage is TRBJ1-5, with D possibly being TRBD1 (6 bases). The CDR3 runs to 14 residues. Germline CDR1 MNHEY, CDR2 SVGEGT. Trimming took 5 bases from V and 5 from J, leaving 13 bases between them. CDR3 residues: CASSAGDNHQPQHF. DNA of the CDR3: TGTGCCAGCAGTGCTGGGGACAACCATCAGCCCCAGCATTTT.

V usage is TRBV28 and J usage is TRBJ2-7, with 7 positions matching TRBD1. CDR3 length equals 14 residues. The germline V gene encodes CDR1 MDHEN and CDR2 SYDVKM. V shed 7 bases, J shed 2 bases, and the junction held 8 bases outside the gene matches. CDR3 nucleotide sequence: TGTGCCAGCACCCCTTCGGGACAGACCTACGAGCAGTACTTC. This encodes CASTPSGQTYEQYF. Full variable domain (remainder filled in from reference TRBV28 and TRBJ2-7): DVKVTQSSRYLVKRTGEKVFLECVQDMDHENMFWYRQDPGLGLRLIYFSYDVKMKEKGDIPEGYSVSREKKERFSLILESASTNQTSMYLCASTPSGQTYEQYFGPGTRLTVT.